Listed below are T cell receptor beta chains from one sample, sequenced in a study of T cell responses to AZD1222 COVID-19 vaccine. Method: immunoSEQ multiplex PCR; TCRdb's copy keeps in-frame clones and lacks some. The sample contains 150,000 to 200,000 clones, 85% to 95% of which appear only once. Source: peripheral blood, taken on day 0 of AZD1222 vaccination. These receptors came from an adult in good health. CDR3s leave out the opening cysteine and the closing phenylalanine or tryptophan.

TRBV13	TRBJ1-4	ASSLSGRGKEKLF
TRBV12-5	TRBJ2-3	ASGFNNTQY
TRBV7-2	TRBJ1-5	ASSSPGGRNQPQH
TRBV28	TRBJ2-7	ASSRVFYEQY
TRBV6-6	TRBJ2-2	ASLGAGRVAGELF
TRBV9	TRBJ2-2	ASSVGKGPKNTGELF
TRBV10-2	TRBJ2-3	ASSLAGTDTQY
TRBV7-2	TRBJ2-3	ASSTPQGTDTQY
TRBV6-5	TRBJ1-3	ASTSSGNTIY
TRBV30	TRBJ2-7	AWSVNRYEQY
TRBV29-1	TRBJ1-4	SVEAGGGEDEKLF
TRBV12-3/TRBV12-4	TRBJ1-1	ASSLARNTEAF
TRBV6-2/TRBV6-3	TRBJ2-7	ASSQGGWGEQY
TRBV11-2	TRBJ2-5	ASSRIITSGRGETQY
TRBV7-9	TRBJ1-4	ASSLVSGSPLANEKLF
TRBV19	TRBJ2-7	ASSGGTVSDEQY
TRBV7-8	TRBJ1-6	ASSPPNSPLH
TRBV5-1	TRBJ1-4	ASNVGGTHDEKLF
TRBV28	TRBJ1-2	ASSQNSPGVTNYGYT
TRBV20-1	TRBJ1-3	SASFRASGNTIY
TRBV7-2	TRBJ1-3	ASSLEWGQGTGNTIY
TRBV9	TRBJ1-1	ASQGANTEAF
TRBV7-3	TRBJ1-2	ASSSGLYYT
TRBV4-1	TRBJ1-2	ASSQPTGIAYGYT
TRBV11-1	TRBJ1-1	ASSLARGMNTEAF
TRBV5-1	TRBJ1-4	ASSEGQTTNEKLF
TRBV19	TRBJ2-3	ASSVREDTQY
TRBV6-5	TRBJ1-2	ASSPVGTGEDGYT
TRBV7-2	TRBJ1-2	ASSLLGRGLNYGYT
TRBV24-1	TRBJ2-2	ATSARGGAGTGELF
TRBV4-1	TRBJ1-1	ASSQGQDSNTEAF
TRBV28	TRBJ2-5	ASTWGGARETQY
TRBV7-6	TRBJ2-7	ASSATSGGSAYEQY
TRBV27	TRBJ1-1	ASSFYRGTNTEAF
TRBV10-1	TRBJ2-1	ASSESPGLAGGSSYNEQF
TRBV11-2	TRBJ1-1	ASRTRWGNTEAF
TRBV28	TRBJ2-5	ASSSGKETQY
TRBV5-8	TRBJ2-2	ASSFGGQGRTGELF
TRBV4-1	TRBJ2-7	ASSQEDGSSYEQY
TRBV5-1	TRBJ2-7	ASSLEPGTNYEQY
TRBV15	TRBJ2-7	ATSAPPPGRNYEQY